This T cell receptor beta chain was documented in a study of T cell changes during pregnancy in multiple sclerosis. The V gene end was trimmed by 4 bases and the J gene end by 8 bases; junction bases not matched to a gene: 14. The CDR3 consists of 16 residues. The germline gives CDR1 SGHKS, CDR2 YYEKEE (reference sequence). The protocol was immunoSEQ multiplex PCR, while the TCRdb copy is restricted to in-frame clones and leaves out a portion. The sample yields 45,000 to 65,000 clones, 80% to 95% seen once. This TCR derives from a female donor in good health, enrolled as a control in a pregnancy study. Here the sequenced sample was peripheral blood, taken after pregnancy. The chain is built from TRBV5-5 and TRBJ2-2, with 7 bases that match TRBD1. CDR3 DNA: TGTGCCAGCAGCCTAACCCTCGGGACAGCTGGAGGGGAGCTGTTTTTT. Protein sequence: CASSLTLGTAGGELFF.